Here is one T cell receptor beta chain with its context. Antigen unknown. The assay was immunoSEQ multiplex PCR, and TCRdb's table has in-frame clones only and misses some. The table includes about 20,000 clones, 80% to 90% detected once. Germline values: CDR1 ENHRY, CDR2 SYGVKD. This CDR3 is 14 amino acids long. V lost 2 bases to trimming and J lost 4 bases, with 10 bases between them. Control samples came 1 year after myeloablative marrow transplants with methotrexate plus calcineurin inhibitor. This sample was included in a study of T cells after posttransplantation cyclophosphamide. Broader study findings: Recipient CMV seropositivity and CMV reactivation strongly tracked TRB clonality. Donor CD8+ memory clones often dominated recipient blood repertoires at later times. Skin or GI-infiltrating T cells shared few TRB sequences with blood.

The V gene is TRBV10-3, the J gene TRBJ2-3; maybe TRBD2 (6 bases). The source was PBMCs, collected after an allogeneic stem cell transplant with a calcineurin inhibitor and methotrexate. The receptor was isolated from a female patient aged 45-60 years who received an allogeneic stem cell transplant from an unrelated donor, was CMV-positive, and had chronic GVHD only. Some of these T cells may belong to the graft donor. This CDR3 is CAISERGTSDTQYF. CDR3 nucleotide sequence: TGTGCCATCAGTGAGCGGGGGACCTCAGATACGCAGTATTTT.